The clone carrying this TCR beta chain was found many times. This sample was taken from a study of T cell repertoires in cytomegalovirus infection. TCRdb used MiXCR to reprocess the reads, holding one entry per CDR3 protein. The repertoire holds under 300,000 distinct CDR3 sequences, with 15% to 20% as singletons. The CDR3 is 16 amino acids. From germline, CDR1 is SGHVS and CDR2 FNYEAQ. With 0 bases clipped from V and 5 bases from J, the junction kept 4 bases outside the gene matches. The chain combines TRBV7-6 with TRBJ2-1; 10 bases are a match to TRBD2. This TCR came from a human donor in good health (CMV status not recorded). Some clones in this sample may be carry-over from other donors' samples. The sequenced sample was CD8+ T cells from PBMCs. CDR3 bases: TGTGCCAGCAGCTTAGCCCCTAGCGGGGGACACAATGAGCAGTTCTTC. Translating it yields CASSLAPSGGHNEQFF.